Listed below are T cell receptor beta chains from one sample, sequenced in a study of lymphopenia after photon versus proton radiotherapy. Generated by immunoSEQ multiplex PCR, the TCRdb table keeps only in-frame clones and is missing some. The profile shows around 35,000 clones, approximately 81% of them singletons. Specimen: peripheral blood, collected from a patient treated with photon-based radiotherapy. These receptors originate from a man aged 50-60 years with gastric cancer. CDR3s include the opening cysteine and the closing phenylalanine or tryptophan. Fields, in order: J gene, V gene, D gene, clone size, CDR3 protein, CDR3 DNA. A D gene is named only where the DNA matches it firmly. Clone size is not always given. Where it is, it says once, few, many or a class for expanded clones.

J: TRBJ2-3; V: TRBV6-6; D: .; size: .; CDR3: CASSYVQGGSTDTQYF; DNA: TGTGCCAGCAGTTATGTACAGGGTGGGAGCACAGATACGCAGTATTTT
J: TRBJ1-4; V: TRBV2; D: .; size: .; CDR3: CASSESLGGRATNEKLFF; DNA: TGTGCCAGCAGTGAGTCCCTAGGCGGAAGAGCAACTAATGAAAAACTGTTTTTT
J: TRBJ2-5; V: TRBV4-2; D: TRBD2; size: few; CDR3: CASSPTREEQETQYF; DNA: TGTGCCAGCAGCCCAACGCGGGAGGAACAAGAGACCCAGTACTTC
J: TRBJ1-1; V: TRBV20-1; D: .; size: once; CDR3: CSARQNTEAFF; DNA: TGCAGTGCTAGACAGAACACTGAAGCTTTCTTT
J: TRBJ2-5; V: TRBV15; D: .; size: .; CDR3: CATSRSSAGGEETQYF; DNA: TGTGCCACCAGCAGATCCTCAGCCGGTGGGGAAGAGACCCAGTACTTC
J: TRBJ2-5; V: TRBV27; D: .; size: .; CDR3: CASSLAGPWGETQYF; DNA: TGTGCCAGCAGCCTGGCCGGACCTTGGGGAGAGACCCAGTACTTC
J: TRBJ2-7; V: TRBV5-1; D: TRBD2; size: .; CDR3: CASSLKGGTSGSRNYEQYF; DNA: TGCGCCAGCAGCTTGAAAGGTGGGACTAGCGGGAGCAGGAACTACGAGCAGTACTTC
J: TRBJ1-1; V: TRBV6-5; D: .; size: .; CDR3: CASSYGRAGRHTEAFF; DNA: TGTGCCAGCAGTTACGGGAGGGCGGGCAGGCACACTGAAGCTTTCTTT
J: TRBJ2-6; V: TRBV4-3; D: .; size: .; CDR3: CASSQKQISGANVLTF; DNA: TGCGCCAGCAGCCAAAAACAAATCTCTGGGGCCAACGTCCTGACTTTC
J: TRBJ1-1; V: TRBV29-1; D: .; size: few; CDR3: CSAQNTEAFF; DNA: TGCAGCGCCCAGAACACTGAAGCTTTCTTT
J: TRBJ2-1; V: TRBV19; D: .; size: .; CDR3: CASSIEYGGAYNEQFF; DNA: TGTGCCAGTAGTATTGAGTACGGGGGAGCCTACAATGAGCAGTTCTTC
J: TRBJ2-1; V: TRBV29-1; D: .; size: .; CDR3: CSAGMPGNEQFF; DNA: TGCAGCGCCGGGATGCCTGGGAATGAGCAGTTCTTC
J: TRBJ2-1; V: TRBV18; D: TRBD2; size: .; CDR3: CASSLRTSSYNEQFF; DNA: TGTGCCAGCTCACTCCGGACTAGCTCCTACAATGAGCAGTTCTTC
J: TRBJ1-2; V: TRBV5-6; D: TRBD1; size: .; CDR3: CASSRVSGTALGGYTF; DNA: TGTGCCAGCTCCCGGGTATCCGGGACAGCCCTCGGTGGCTACACCTTC
J: TRBJ2-7; V: TRBV19; D: .; size: .; CDR3: CASSILASYEQYF; DNA: TGTGCCAGTAGTATCCTAGCTTCCTACGAGCAGTACTTC
J: TRBJ2-5; V: TRBV7-2; D: .; size: .; CDR3: CASSLEATGTQYF; DNA: TGTGCCAGCAGCTTAGAGGCCACGGGGACCCAGTACTTC
J: TRBJ2-5; V: TRBV29-1; D: TRBD1; size: once; CDR3: CSVGDRAETQYF; DNA: TGCAGCGTTGGGGACAGGGCAGAGACCCAGTACTTC
J: TRBJ2-6; V: TRBV6-1; D: .; size: .; CDR3: CASSEALLSGLYSGANVLTF; DNA: TGTGCCAGCAGTGAAGCGCTTCTGTCAGGGCTCTACTCTGGGGCCAACGTCCTGACTTTC
J: TRBJ2-3; V: TRBV9; D: TRBD2; size: .; CDR3: CASSDSGYSTDTQYF; DNA: TGTGCCAGCAGCGATAGCGGGTATAGCACAGATACGCAGTATTTT
J: TRBJ2-3; V: TRBV5-4; D: .; size: .; CDR3: CASSDFGLTDTQYF; DNA: TGTGCCAGCAGCGACTTTGGGCTAACAGATACGCAGTATTTT
J: TRBJ2-3; V: TRBV5-8; D: .; size: .; CDR3: CASSLGRGPGLSTDTQYF; DNA: TGTGCCAGCAGCTTGGGCAGGGGCCCCGGGCTGAGCACAGATACGCAGTATTTT
J: TRBJ1-2; V: TRBV5-6; D: .; size: .; CDR3: CASSLGSDSRNGYTF; DNA: TGTGCCAGCAGCTTGGGTTCCGACAGTAGGAATGGCTACACCTTC
J: TRBJ2-7; V: TRBV30; D: .; size: .; CDR3: CAWSVQGSQYF; DNA: TGTGCCTGGAGTGTACAGGGCTCGCAGTACTTC
J: TRBJ2-5; V: TRBV9; D: TRBD2; size: .; CDR3: CASSVMAGVPQETQYF; DNA: TGTGCCAGCAGCGTTATGGCGGGAGTTCCCCAAGAGACCCAGTACTTC
J: TRBJ2-3; V: TRBV7-8; D: TRBD2; size: .; CDR3: CASSPREGTDTQYF; DNA: TGTGCCAGCAGCCCGCGGGAGGGCACAGATACGCAGTATTTT
J: TRBJ1-2; V: TRBV5-6; D: .; size: .; CDR3: CASSWRQTPGYGYTF; DNA: TGTGCCAGCAGCTGGCGACAGACCCCTGGCTATGGCTACACCTTC
J: TRBJ2-5; V: TRBV5-5; D: .; size: .; CDR3: CASSLASRETQYF; DNA: TGTGCCAGCAGCTTGGCCAGTAGGGAGACCCAGTACTTC
J: TRBJ1-1; V: TRBV6-1; D: .; size: .; CDR3: CASRDPLRAYTEAFF; DNA: TGTGCCAGCCGTGACCCCTTGAGGGCGTACACTGAAGCTTTCTTT
J: TRBJ2-7; V: TRBV28; D: TRBD1; size: .; CDR3: CASSLRDRYEQYF; DNA: TGTGCCAGCAGTTTACGGGACAGGTACGAGCAGTACTTC
J: TRBJ1-1; V: TRBV6-1; D: TRBD1; size: once; CDR3: CASSEDWGTGKGRLNTEAFF; DNA: TGTGCCAGCAGTGAAGATTGGGGGACAGGGAAGGGGAGGTTGAACACTGAAGCTTTCTTT
J: TRBJ1-6; V: TRBV27; D: TRBD1; size: .; CDR3: CASTPQGTYNSPLHF; DNA: TGTGCCAGCACCCCACAGGGGACCTATAATTCACCCCTCCACTTT
J: TRBJ1-2; V: TRBV7-2; D: TRBD1; size: .; CDR3: CASSLVGQPFGTF; DNA: TGTGCCAGCAGCTTGGTGGGACAGCCCTTTGGCACCTTC
J: TRBJ2-5; V: TRBV7-7; D: TRBD1; size: .; CDR3: CASSSGTGLRETQYF; DNA: TGTGCCAGCAGCTCGGGGACAGGGCTTCGAGAGACCCAGTACTTC
J: TRBJ2-1; V: TRBV15; D: .; size: once; CDR3: CATSTGRLGPYNEQFF; DNA: TGTGCCACCAGCACCGGACGACTCGGGCCCTACAATGAGCAGTTCTTC
J: TRBJ1-5; V: TRBV2; D: .; size: few; CDR3: CASNGDNQPQHF; DNA: TGTGCCAGCAATGGAGACAATCAGCCCCAGCATTTT
J: TRBJ1-4; V: TRBV28; D: .; size: .; CDR3: CASQGGEKLFF; DNA: TGTGCCAGCCAAGGAGGAGAAAAACTGTTTTTT
J: TRBJ1-1; V: TRBV5-4; D: TRBD1; size: .; CDR3: CASSPDRAMNTEAFF; DNA: TGTGCCAGCAGCCCGGACAGGGCAATGAACACTGAAGCTTTCTTT
J: TRBJ1-2; V: TRBV12-5; D: .; size: .; CDR3: CASGLVLGRVGYGYTF; DNA: TGTGCTAGTGGTTTGGTACTTGGCAGGGTGGGCTATGGCTACACCTTC
J: TRBJ1-4; V: TRBV5-8; D: .; size: .; CDR3: CASSMEVGAGLNGEKLFF; DNA: TGTGCCAGCAGCATGGAGGTGGGTGCGGGGCTGAACGGTGAAAAACTGTTTTTT
J: TRBJ2-3; V: TRBV27; D: TRBD2; size: .; CDR3: CASSLSGGSTDTQYF; DNA: TGTGCCAGCAGTTTATCGGGAGGGAGCACAGATACGCAGTATTTT
J: TRBJ1-2; V: TRBV5-4; D: .; size: .; CDR3: CASSHPRTANGYTF; DNA: TGTGCCAGCAGTCACCCCCGGACAGCCAATGGCTACACCTTC
J: TRBJ2-2; V: TRBV14; D: .; size: .; CDR3: CASSQAPVNPNTGELFF; DNA: TGTGCCAGCAGCCAAGCACCCGTCAACCCGAACACCGGGGAGCTGTTTTTT
J: TRBJ1-2; V: TRBV5-6; D: .; size: few; CDR3: CASSLGWSANYGYTF; DNA: TGTGCCAGCAGCTTGGGTTGGAGCGCTAACTATGGCTACACCTTC
J: TRBJ2-2; V: TRBV5-1; D: .; size: once; CDR3: CASSPTVTGELFF; DNA: TGCGCCAGCAGCCCTACAGTCACCGGGGAGCTGTTTTTT
J: TRBJ2-5; V: TRBV5-1; D: .; size: .; CDR3: CASSFQETQYF; DNA: TGCGCCAGCAGCTTCCAAGAGACCCAGTACTTC
J: TRBJ1-5; V: TRBV30; D: .; size: .; CDR3: CAWTDHRFKGDHQPQHF; DNA: TGTGCCTGGACAGATCACAGGTTTAAGGGGGATCATCAGCCCCAGCATTTT
J: TRBJ1-1; V: TRBV7-9; D: .; size: once; CDR3: CASSLIGPRVPHLNTEAFF; DNA: TGTGCCAGCAGCTTAATCGGCCCCAGGGTGCCCCACTTGAACACTGAAGCTTTCTTT
J: TRBJ2-7; V: TRBV28; D: TRBD2; size: .; CDR3: CASSPSERAGGTYEQYF; DNA: TGTGCCAGCAGTCCCTCGGAGCGAGCGGGAGGGACCTACGAGCAGTACTTC
J: TRBJ2-6; V: TRBV13; D: .; size: .; CDR3: CASSVDGAWSSGANVLTF; DNA: TGTGCCAGCTCCGTCGACGGCGCCTGGAGCTCTGGGGCCAACGTCCTGACTTTC
J: TRBJ2-2; V: TRBV5-6; D: TRBD1; size: .; CDR3: CASSWGPGQGAANTGELFF; DNA: TGTGCCAGCAGCTGGGGTCCGGGACAGGGGGCGGCGAACACCGGGGAGCTGTTTTTT
J: TRBJ1-3; V: TRBV14; D: .; size: .; CDR3: CASSQVNSGNTIYF; DNA: TGTGCCAGCAGCCAAGTCAACTCTGGAAACACCATATATTTT
J: TRBJ1-2; V: TRBV4-1; D: .; size: .; CDR3: CASSPGTRNYGYTF; DNA: TGCGCCAGCAGCCCTGGGACGCGGAACTACGGCTACACCTTC
J: TRBJ2-7; V: TRBV5-6; D: .; size: .; CDR3: CASSLLASHEQYF; DNA: TGTGCCAGCAGCTTGCTAGCGTCCCACGAGCAGTACTTC
J: TRBJ2-5; V: TRBV27; D: TRBD1; size: .; CDR3: CASSLGQGARETQYF; DNA: TGTGCCAGCAGTTTGGGACAGGGGGCTCGAGAGACCCAGTACTTC